The subject of this entry is one T cell receptor beta chain. Its antigen is unknown. These data originate in a study of cytomegalovirus exposure and HLA in healthy donors. The V gene end was trimmed by 8 bases and the J gene end by 4 bases; junction bases not matched to a gene: 3. This CDR3 has 12 residues. In germline, CDR1 is SQVTM, CDR2 ANQGSEA. General observations from the study: A later analysis found TCR association rates differed by HLA locus, highest for DRB1 and lowest for HLA-C. The majority of TCR sequences were rare, yet some public TCRs appeared in many donors. There were 150 or so TCR beta chains listed as cytomegalovirus-associated.

Primers: 60 Vbeta forward and 13 Jbeta reverse. Some clones are missing from TCRdb's copy, which holds only in-frame ones; the method was immunoSEQ multiplex PCR. The table lists fewer than 200,000 clones, roughly 80% of them singletons. The chain has TRBV29-1 and TRBJ2-3; 10 bases match TRBD1. Sequencing was carried out using PBMCs. The TCR was taken from a girl aged 5-17 years in good health and CMV-seropositive. CDR3 sequence reads: CSMTGGADTQYF. The CDR3 nucleotides read TGCAGCATGACAGGGGGCGCAGATACGCAGTATTTT.